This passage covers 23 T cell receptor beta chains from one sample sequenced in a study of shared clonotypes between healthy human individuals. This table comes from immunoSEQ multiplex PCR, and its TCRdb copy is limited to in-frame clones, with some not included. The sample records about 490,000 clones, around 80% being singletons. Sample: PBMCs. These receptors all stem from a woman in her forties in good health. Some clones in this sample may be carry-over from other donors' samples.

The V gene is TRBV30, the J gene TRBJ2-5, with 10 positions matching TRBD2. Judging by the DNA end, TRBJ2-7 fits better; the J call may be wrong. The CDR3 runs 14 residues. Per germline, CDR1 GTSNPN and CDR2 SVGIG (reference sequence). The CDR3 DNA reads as TGTGCCTGGAGTATGCTAGCGGGAGTATACGAGCAGTACTTC. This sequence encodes CAWSMLAGVYEQYF.

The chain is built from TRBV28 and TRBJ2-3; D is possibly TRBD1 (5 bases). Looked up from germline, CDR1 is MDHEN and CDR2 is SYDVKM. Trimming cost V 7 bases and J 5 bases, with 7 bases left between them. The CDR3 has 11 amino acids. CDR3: CASIQGDTQYF. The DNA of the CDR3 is TGTGCCAGCATCCAGGGAGATACGCAGTATTTT.

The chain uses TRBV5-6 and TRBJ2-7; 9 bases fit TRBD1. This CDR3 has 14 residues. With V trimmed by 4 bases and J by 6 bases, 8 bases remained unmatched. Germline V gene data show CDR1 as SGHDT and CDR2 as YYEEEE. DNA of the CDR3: TGTGCCAGCAGCAGGGACAGGGCTCTTGCCGAGCAGTACTTC. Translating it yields CASSRDRALAEQYF.

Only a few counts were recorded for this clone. The CDR3 reads CASSIGAGTGANVLTF. DNA of the CDR3: TGTGCCAGTAGTATTGGGGCGGGTACTGGGGCCAACGTCCTGACTTTC. The chain is built from TRBV19 and TRBJ2-6; D might be TRBD1 or TRBD2, each matching 5 bases. This CDR3 contains 16 residues. Trimming pared 3 bases from V and 2 bases from J, leaving 11 bases between. Germline V lookup: CDR1 LNHDA, CDR2 SQIVND (reference sequence).

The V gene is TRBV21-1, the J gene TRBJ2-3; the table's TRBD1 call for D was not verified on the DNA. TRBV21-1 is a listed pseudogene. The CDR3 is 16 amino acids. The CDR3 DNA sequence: TGTGCCAGCAGGCGGCGGGACAGGGTATGCACAGATACGCAGTATTTT. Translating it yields CASRRRDRVCTDTQYF.

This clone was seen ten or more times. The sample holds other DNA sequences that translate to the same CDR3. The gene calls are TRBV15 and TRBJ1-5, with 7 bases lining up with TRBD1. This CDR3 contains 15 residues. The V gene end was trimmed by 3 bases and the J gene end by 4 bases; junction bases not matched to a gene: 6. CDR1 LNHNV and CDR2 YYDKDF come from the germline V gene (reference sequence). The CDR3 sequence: CATSSHRGMNQPQHF. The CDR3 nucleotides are TGTGCCACCAGCAGCCACAGGGGAATGAATCAGCCCCAGCATTTT.

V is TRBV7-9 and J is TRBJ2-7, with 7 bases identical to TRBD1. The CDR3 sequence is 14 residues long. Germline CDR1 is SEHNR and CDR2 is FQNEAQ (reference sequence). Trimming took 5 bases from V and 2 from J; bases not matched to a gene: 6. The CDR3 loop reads CASSHSDRAYEQYF. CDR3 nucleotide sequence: TGTGCCAGCAGCCACAGTGACAGGGCCTACGAGCAGTACTTC.

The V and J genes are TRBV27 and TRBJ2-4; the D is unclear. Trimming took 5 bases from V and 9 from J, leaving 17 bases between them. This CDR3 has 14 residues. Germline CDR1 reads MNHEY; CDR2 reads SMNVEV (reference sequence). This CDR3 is CASSPGRTSSIQYF. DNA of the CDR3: TGTGCCAGCAGTCCCGGACGCACCTCCAGCATTCAGTACTTC.

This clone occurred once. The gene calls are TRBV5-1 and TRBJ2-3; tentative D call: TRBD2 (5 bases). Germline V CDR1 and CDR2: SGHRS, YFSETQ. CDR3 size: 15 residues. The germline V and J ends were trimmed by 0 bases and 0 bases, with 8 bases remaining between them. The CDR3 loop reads CASSLETGSTDTQYF. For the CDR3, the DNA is TGCGCCAGCAGCTTGGAGACGGGAAGCACAGATACGCAGTATTTT.

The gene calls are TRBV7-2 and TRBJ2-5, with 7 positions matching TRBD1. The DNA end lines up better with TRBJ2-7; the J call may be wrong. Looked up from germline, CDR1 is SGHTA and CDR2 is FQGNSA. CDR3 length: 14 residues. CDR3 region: CASSFGQATYEQYF. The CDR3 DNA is TGTGCCAGCAGCTTCGGACAGGCCACCTACGAGCAGTACTTC.

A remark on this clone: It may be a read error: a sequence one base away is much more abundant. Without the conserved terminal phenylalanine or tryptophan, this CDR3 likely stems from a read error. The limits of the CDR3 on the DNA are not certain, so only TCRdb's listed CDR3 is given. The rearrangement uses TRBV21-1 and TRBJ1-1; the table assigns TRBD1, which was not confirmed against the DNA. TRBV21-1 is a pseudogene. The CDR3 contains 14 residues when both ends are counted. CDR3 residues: CASRPGQGNTEAFL.

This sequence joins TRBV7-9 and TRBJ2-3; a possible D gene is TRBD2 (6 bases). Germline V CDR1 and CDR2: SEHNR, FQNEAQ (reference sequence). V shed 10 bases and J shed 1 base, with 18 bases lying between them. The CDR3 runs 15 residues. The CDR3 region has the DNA TGTGCCACCAACCCGGGGCGGGGTCGCACAGATACGCAGTATTTT. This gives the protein CATNPGRGRTDTQYF.

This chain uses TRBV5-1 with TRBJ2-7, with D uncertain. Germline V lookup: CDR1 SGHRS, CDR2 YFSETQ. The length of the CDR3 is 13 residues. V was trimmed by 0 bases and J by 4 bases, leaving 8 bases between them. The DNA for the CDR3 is TGCGCCAGCAGCTTGGTGCACGATTACGAGCAGTACTTC. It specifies CASSLVHDYEQYF.

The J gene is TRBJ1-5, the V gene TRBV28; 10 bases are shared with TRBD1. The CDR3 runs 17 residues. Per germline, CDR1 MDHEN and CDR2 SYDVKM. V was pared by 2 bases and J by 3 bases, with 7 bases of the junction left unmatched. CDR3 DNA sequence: TGTGCCAGCAGTTTAGCGACAGGGGGCTATAACAATCAGCCCCAGCATTTT. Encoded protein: CASSLATGGYNNQPQHF.

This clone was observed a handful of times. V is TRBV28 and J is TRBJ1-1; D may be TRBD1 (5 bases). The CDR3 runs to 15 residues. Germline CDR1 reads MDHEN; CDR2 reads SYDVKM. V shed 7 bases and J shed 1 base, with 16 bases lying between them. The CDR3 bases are TGTGCCAGCAAGTTGAGGGGTTTCACGAACACTGAAGCTTTCTTT. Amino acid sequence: CASKLRGFTNTEAFF.

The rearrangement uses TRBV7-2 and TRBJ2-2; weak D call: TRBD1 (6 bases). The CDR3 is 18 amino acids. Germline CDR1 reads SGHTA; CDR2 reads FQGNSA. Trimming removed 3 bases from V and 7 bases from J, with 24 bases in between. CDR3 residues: CASSFGGLLGARHGELFF. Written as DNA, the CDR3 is TGTGCCAGCAGCTTTGGCGGGTTGTTGGGGGCTCGGCACGGGGAGCTGTTTTTT.

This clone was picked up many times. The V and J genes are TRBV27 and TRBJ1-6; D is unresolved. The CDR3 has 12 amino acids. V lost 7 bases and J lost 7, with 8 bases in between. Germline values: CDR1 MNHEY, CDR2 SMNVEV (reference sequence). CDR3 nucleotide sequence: TGTGCCAGCACCCGTTCAAATTCACCCCTCCACTTT. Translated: CASTRSNSPLHF.

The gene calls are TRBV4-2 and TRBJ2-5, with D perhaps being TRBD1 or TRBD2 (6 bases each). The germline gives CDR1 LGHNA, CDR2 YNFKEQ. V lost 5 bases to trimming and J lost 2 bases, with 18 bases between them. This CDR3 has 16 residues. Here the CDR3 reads CASSLAVGGSQETQYF. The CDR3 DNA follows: TGTGCCAGCAGCTTAGCCGTGGGGGGCTCTCAAGAGACCCAGTACTTC.

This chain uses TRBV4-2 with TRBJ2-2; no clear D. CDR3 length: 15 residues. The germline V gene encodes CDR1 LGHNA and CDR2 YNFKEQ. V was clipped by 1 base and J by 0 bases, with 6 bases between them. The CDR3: CASSQGAANTGELFF. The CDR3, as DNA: TGTGCCAGCAGCCAAGGGGCAGCGAACACCGGGGAGCTGTTTTTT.

The chain's CDR3 is CASRGQGLYEQYF. The CDR3 bases are TGTGCCAGCAGGGGACAGGGACTGTACGAGCAGTACTTC. The chain has TRBV6-5 and TRBJ2-7; 9 positions agree with TRBD1. The CDR3 consists of 13 residues. Germline V CDR1 and CDR2: MNHEY, SVGAGI. Trimming at V came to 6 bases and at J to 4 bases, leaving 4 bases not matched to a gene.

CDR3 in DNA: TGTGCCAGCAGTAGGGAGGGCACTGAAGCTTTCTTT. Translating gives CASSREGTEAFF. The chain has TRBV6-5 and TRBJ1-1, with D uncertain. Germline loops: CDR1 MNHEY, CDR2 SVGAGI. Trimming removed 5 bases from V and 4 bases from J, with 8 bases in between. The CDR3 spans 12 residues.

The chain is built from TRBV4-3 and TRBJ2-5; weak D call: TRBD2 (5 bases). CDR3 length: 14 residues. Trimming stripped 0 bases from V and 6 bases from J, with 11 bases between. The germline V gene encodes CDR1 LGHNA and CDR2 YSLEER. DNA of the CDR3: TGCGCCAGCAGCCAAGATAGCGCTAGCAAGACCCAGTACTTC. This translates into CASSQDSASKTQYF.

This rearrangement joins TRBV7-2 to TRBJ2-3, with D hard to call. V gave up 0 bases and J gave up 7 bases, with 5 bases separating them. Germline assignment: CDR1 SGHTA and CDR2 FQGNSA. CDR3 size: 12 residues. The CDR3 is CASSLAGHTQYF. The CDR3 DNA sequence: TGTGCCAGCAGCTTAGCCGGACATACGCAGTATTTT.